Sequencing of this T cell receptor beta chain was carried out in a study of blood T cells in healthy people across ages. Sample-barcoded 5' priming and a J-beta primer mix drove a second PCR of about 7 to 12 cycles. TCRdb independently ran MiXCR on the 5' RACE reads; one entry per CDR3 protein. The sample holds roughly 700,000 distinct CDR3 sequences, roughly 25% seen once. CDR3 size: 16 residues. Germline CDR1 SGDLS, CDR2 YYNGEE. Deletions cut 3 bases from V and 0 bases from J, with 10 bases between. Every donor provided roughly 9.1 milliliters of peripheral blood. These data are also associated with another study on T cells of mothers and their children. That publication notes: Relative to unrelated pairs, biologically related mother-child dyads exhibited marginally greater, non-significant overlap. Clones that were microchimeric and persistent were not detected among T cells.

The sequencing input was blood. This chain joins TRBV9 and TRBJ2-6; D is undetermined. The receptor comes from a boy between 10 and 17 years old in good health. CDR3 region: CASSGDLGSGANVLTF. The CDR3 DNA reads TGTGCCAGCAGCGGTGATCTGGGCTCTGGGGCCAACGTCCTGACTTTC. The full variable domain, its missing parts supplied by reference TRBV9 and TRBJ2-6, is DSGVTQTPKHLITATGQRVTLRCSPRSGDLSVYWYQQSLDQGLQFLIQYYNGEERAKGNILERFSAQQFPDLHSELNLSSLELGDSALYFCASSGDLGSGANVLTFGAGSRLTVL.